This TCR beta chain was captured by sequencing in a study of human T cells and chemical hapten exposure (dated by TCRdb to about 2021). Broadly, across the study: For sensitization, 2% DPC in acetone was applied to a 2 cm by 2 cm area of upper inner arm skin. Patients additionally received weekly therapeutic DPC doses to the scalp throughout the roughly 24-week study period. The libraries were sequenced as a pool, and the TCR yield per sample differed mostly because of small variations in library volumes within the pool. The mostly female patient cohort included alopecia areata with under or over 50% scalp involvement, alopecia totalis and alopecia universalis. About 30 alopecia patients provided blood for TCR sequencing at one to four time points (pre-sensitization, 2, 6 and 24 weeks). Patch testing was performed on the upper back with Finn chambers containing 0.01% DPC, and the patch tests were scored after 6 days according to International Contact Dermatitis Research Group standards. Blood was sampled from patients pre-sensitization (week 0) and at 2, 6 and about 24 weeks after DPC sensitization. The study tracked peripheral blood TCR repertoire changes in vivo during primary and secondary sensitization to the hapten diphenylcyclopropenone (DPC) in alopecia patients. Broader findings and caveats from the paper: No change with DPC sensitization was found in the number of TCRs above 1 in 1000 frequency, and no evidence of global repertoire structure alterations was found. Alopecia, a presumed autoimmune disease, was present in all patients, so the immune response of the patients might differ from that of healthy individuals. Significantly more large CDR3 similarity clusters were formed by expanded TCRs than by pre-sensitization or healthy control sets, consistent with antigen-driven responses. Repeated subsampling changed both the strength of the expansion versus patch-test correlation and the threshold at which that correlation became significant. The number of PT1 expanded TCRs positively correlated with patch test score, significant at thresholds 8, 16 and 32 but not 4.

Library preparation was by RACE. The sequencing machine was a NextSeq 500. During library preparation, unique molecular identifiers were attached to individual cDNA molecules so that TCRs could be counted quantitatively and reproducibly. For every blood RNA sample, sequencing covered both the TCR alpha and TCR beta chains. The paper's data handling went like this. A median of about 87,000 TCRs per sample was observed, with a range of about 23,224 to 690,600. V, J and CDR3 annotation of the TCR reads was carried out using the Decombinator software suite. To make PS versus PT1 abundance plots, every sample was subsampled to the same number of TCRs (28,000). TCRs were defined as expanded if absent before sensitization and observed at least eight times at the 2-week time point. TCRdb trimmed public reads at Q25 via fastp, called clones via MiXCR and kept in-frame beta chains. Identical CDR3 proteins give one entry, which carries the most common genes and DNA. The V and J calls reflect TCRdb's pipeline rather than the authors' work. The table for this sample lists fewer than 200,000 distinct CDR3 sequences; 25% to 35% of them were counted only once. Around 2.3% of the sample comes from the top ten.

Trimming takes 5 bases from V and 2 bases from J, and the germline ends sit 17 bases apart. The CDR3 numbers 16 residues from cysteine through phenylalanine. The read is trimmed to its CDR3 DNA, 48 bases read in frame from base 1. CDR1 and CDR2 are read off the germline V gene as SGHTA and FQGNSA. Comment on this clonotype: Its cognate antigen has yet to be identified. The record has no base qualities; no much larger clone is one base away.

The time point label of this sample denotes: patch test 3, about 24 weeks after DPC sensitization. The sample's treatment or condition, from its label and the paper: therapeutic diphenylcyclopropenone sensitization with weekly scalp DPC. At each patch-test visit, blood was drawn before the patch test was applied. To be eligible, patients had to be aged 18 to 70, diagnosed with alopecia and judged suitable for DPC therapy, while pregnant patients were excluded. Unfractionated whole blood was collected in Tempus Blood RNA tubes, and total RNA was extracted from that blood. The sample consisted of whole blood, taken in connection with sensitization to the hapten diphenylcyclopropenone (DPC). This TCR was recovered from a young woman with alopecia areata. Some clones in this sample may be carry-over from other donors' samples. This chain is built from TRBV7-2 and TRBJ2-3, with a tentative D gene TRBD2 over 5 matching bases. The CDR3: CASSEAAGHITDTQYF. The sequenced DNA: TGTGCCAGCAGCGAAGCGGCAGGTCATATCACAGATACGCAGTATTTT.